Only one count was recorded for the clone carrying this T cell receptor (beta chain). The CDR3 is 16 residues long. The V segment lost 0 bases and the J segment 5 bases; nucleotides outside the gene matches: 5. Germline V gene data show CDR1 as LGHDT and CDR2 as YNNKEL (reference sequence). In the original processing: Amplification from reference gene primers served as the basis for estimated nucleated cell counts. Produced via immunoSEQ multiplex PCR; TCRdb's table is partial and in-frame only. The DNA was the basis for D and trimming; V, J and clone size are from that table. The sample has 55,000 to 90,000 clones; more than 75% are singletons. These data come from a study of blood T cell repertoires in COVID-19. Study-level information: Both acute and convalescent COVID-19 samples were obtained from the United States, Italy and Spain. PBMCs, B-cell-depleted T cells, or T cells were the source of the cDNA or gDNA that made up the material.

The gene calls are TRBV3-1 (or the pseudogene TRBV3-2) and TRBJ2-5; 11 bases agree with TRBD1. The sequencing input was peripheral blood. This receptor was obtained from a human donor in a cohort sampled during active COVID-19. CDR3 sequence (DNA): TGTGCCAGCAGCCAAGATGGGACAGGGGGATGGGAGACCCAGTACTTC. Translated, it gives CASSQDGTGGWETQYF.